Following are 8 T cell receptor beta chains from one sample sequenced in a study of blood T cell repertoires in COVID-19. Profiling relied on immunoSEQ multiplex PCR, and the TCRdb table lists in-frame clones only, not all of them. Among just under 60,000 clones listed, about 78% were seen once. Sequences were obtained from peripheral blood. These receptors all stem from a man at least 80 years old with acute or convalescent COVID-19.

By share, this clone ranks as medium-sized. V usage is TRBV9 and J usage is TRBJ1-2; no definite D call. The CDR3 length is 12 residues. The germline V gene encodes CDR1 SGDLS and CDR2 YYNGEE. Trimming left V 2 bases short and J 4 bases short, with 6 bases between. This CDR3 is CASSVGGYGYTF. In DNA, the CDR3 is TGTGCCAGCAGCGTTGGCGGCTATGGCTACACCTTC.

The chain combines TRBV30 with TRBJ2-3, with D maybe TRBD2 (7 bases). CDR3 length: 14 residues. Trimming took off 2 bases at V and 8 bases at J, with 17 bases between the two ends. Germline V CDR1 and CDR2: GTSNPN, SVGIG (reference sequence). The CDR3 DNA is TGTGCCTGGAGTCAGGGCGGGGAGGGGGGTACGCAGTATTTT. Encoded protein: CAWSQGGEGGTQYF. Looking up the rest from reference TRBV30 and TRBJ2-3 gives the full variable domain: SQTIHQWPATLVQPVGSPLSLECTVEGTSNPNLYWYRQAAGRGLQLLFYSVGIGQISSEVPQNLSASRPQDRQFILSSKKLLLSDSGFYLCAWSQGGEGGTQYFGPGTRLTVL.

This rearrangement joins TRBV11-3 to TRBJ1-4; D perhaps matches TRBD1 (5 bases). V was pared by 4 bases and J by 8 bases, with 8 bases between. CDR1 SGHNT and CDR2 YENEEA come from the germline V gene. The CDR3 sequence is 12 residues long. This CDR3 reads CASSSRQEKLFF. As DNA, the CDR3 is TGTGCCAGCAGCTCGAGACAGGAAAAACTGTTTTTT.

The V gene is TRBV6-5, the J gene TRBJ2-2; 7 nucleotides align to TRBD2. Germline trimming cut 7 bases from V and 0 bases from J; bases unmatched to any gene: 5. Germline loops: CDR1 MNHEY, CDR2 SVGAGI. CDR3 length: 15 amino acids. DNA for the CDR3: TGTGCCAGCACCGGGAGGACTGCGAACACCGGGGAGCTGTTTTTT. This encodes CASTGRTANTGELFF.

J is TRBJ2-3 and V is TRBV5-1; 9 nucleotides agree with TRBD2. The length of the CDR3 is 16 residues. Germline values: CDR1 SGHRS, CDR2 YFSETQ. V lost 5 bases to trimming and J lost 4 bases; unmatched junction nucleotides: 11. The DNA for the CDR3 is TGCGCCAGCAGAAGCGGGAGGAGGGCGATCTCAGATACGCAGTATTTT. This encodes CASRSGRRAISDTQYF.

This clone has at least ten counts. The V and J genes are TRBV7-6 and TRBJ2-5, with D possibly TRBD2 on 6 matching bases. Per the germline V gene, CDR1 is SGHVS and CDR2 is FNYEAQ. V lost 4 bases and J lost 0, with 12 bases in between. The CDR3 covers 15 residues. The CDR3 coding sequence is TGTGCCAGCAGCTCGGGAGAAGGTTACCAAGAGACCCAGTACTTC. It yields the protein CASSSGEGYQETQYF.

The sample holds a few counts of this clone. CDR3 nucleotides: TGTGCCAGTAGTTCTGACAGGGGAGTGGAAGATACGCAGTATTTT. It translates to CASSSDRGVEDTQYF. V usage is TRBV19 and J usage is TRBJ2-3; 8 positions agree with TRBD1. The CDR3 runs to 15 residues. The germline V gene encodes CDR1 LNHDA and CDR2 SQIVND (reference sequence). Trimming cost V 5 bases and J 5 bases; bases outside gene matches: 9. Filled out from reference TRBV19 and TRBJ2-3, the complete variable domain reads DGGITQSPKYLFRKEGQNVTLSCEQNLNHDAMYWYRQDPGQGLRLIYYSQIVNDFQKGDIAEGYSVSREKKESFPLTVTSAQKNPTAFYLCASSSDRGVEDTQYFGPGTRLTVL.

The CDR3 DNA follows: TGTGCCAGTAGTGTTACAGGCGCGAGACAAGAGACCCAGTACTTC. It is translated as CASSVTGARQETQYF. The chain couples TRBV19 to TRBJ2-5; a weak D match, TRBD1 (5 bases). V shed 5 bases and J shed 2 bases, with 15 bases lying between them. This CDR3 region has 15 residues. The V gene's germline CDR1 is LNHDA and CDR2 SQIVND (reference sequence). The full variable domain, in which reference TRBV19 and TRBJ2-5 provide the parts outside the CDR3, is DGGITQSPKYLFRKEGQNVTLSCEQNLNHDAMYWYRQDPGQGLRLIYYSQIVNDFQKGDIAEGYSVSREKKESFPLTVTSAQKNPTAFYLCASSVTGARQETQYFGPGTRLLVL.